The present entry profiles one T cell receptor beta chain with its context. Its specificity is unknown. The sample is drawn from a study of T cell repertoires in cytomegalovirus infection. Study-level background: An indication of both CMV infection and matching HLA type came from public TCR beta signatures.

TCRdb processed the reads anew with MiXCR; each CDR3 protein has one entry. This sample has fewer than 400,000 distinct CDR3 sequences; approximately 18% occur once, and the top ten carry roughly 8.7%. Study findings and constraints: CMV carriers having the relevant HLA were flagged by cumulative public TCR beta family frequency. CMV-specific HLA-C-restricted TCR beta clonotypes dominated the ex vivo response.

Germline V gene data show CDR1 as DFQATT and CDR2 as SNEGSKA (reference sequence). V was pared by 3 bases and J by 0 bases, with 15 bases between. The CDR3 totals 16 residues. The specimen was PBMCs. The TCR sequence derives from a human donor in good health (CMV status not recorded). Some clones in this sample may be carry-over from other donors' samples. This chain joins TRBV20-1 and TRBJ2-4; a possible D gene is TRBD1 (5 bases). CDR3 in DNA: TGCAGTGCTAGCGGTACCAAGGGGATAGCCAAAAACATTCAGTACTTC. Protein: CSASGTKGIAKNIQYF.